This T cell receptor beta chain was sequenced for a study of blood T cell repertoires in COVID-19 (dated by TCRdb to the early 2020s). With respect to the entire study: Samples from collaborators originated in the United States, Italy and Spain and spanned both the acute and convalescent phases of COVID-19. The samples were drawn from two sources: the first 160 participants of the ongoing ImmuneRACE study, and over 950 subjects contributed by 6 global collaborators. The material from the prospective study consisted of cDNA or gDNA derived from T cells, B-cell-depleted T cells, or PBMCs. Sample metadata almost always included a de-identified subject ID, COVID-19 status, age in years and sex. HLA class I and class II types, where available, came from metadata supplied by the sample provider rather than from assay-based typing. Deeply sampled blood TCRbeta repertoires from subjects exposed to, actively infected with, or recovered from COVID-19 were included in the dataset. A freely available public database, intended as a resource for researchers studying the immune response to SARS-CoV-2, is where the repertoires were released. Study-level results and caveats: The quantity of clinical and demographic metadata differed by source and by participant and was supplied without curation.

On this clone: Its binding antigen is unknown. Base qualities are not recorded, but no much larger clone differs from it by a single base.

TCRbeta CDR3 regions were amplified from genomic DNA by means of the immunoSEQ Assay, a bias-controlled multiplex PCR. The study's own analysis went as follows. The number of nucleated cells in each sample was estimated from the amplification of reference gene primers within the assay. To quantify the absolute abundance of each unique TCRbeta CDR3 rearrangement, sequence reads were collapsed and filtered. For each sample, productive Simpson clonality was calculated as the square root of Simpson's diversity index over productive rearrangements. As stored in TCRdb, this immuneACCESS dataset retains in-frame rearrangements with V and J assigned. A fraction of the clones does not appear; measured against another copy, unresolved V genes explain less than half of the discrepancy, and the remainder lacks a known reason. The DNA gave D and trimming, while V, J and clone size come from that table. Recorded for this sample are 80,000 or so clones; about 80% of them occurred a single time. The ten largest account for under 5.5% of the sample.

Whole blood was collected in K2EDTA tubes by collaborating institutions according to the institutions' own protocols. For TCRbeta analysis, collaborator samples were shipped as frozen whole blood, as isolated PBMCs, or as DNA extracted from either sample type. The CDR1 and CDR2 encoded by the germline V gene (reference sequence) are LNHNV and YYDKDF. V drops 1 base and J drops 2 bases, leaving 10 bases in between. The CDR3, from cysteine to phenylalanine, totals 15 residues. Left in the record is the CDR3 DNA by itself, 45 bases read in frame from the first base. This receptor was identified in a woman between 65 and 79 years old with acute or convalescent COVID-19. Sequenced input: peripheral blood. The V and J segments used are TRBV15 and TRBJ2-3; a tentative D call is TRBD1 (5 bases match). The CDR3 region has the sequence CATSRVDSITDTQYF. The bases read TGTGCCACCAGCAGAGTTGACAGTATCACAGATACGCAGTATTTT.